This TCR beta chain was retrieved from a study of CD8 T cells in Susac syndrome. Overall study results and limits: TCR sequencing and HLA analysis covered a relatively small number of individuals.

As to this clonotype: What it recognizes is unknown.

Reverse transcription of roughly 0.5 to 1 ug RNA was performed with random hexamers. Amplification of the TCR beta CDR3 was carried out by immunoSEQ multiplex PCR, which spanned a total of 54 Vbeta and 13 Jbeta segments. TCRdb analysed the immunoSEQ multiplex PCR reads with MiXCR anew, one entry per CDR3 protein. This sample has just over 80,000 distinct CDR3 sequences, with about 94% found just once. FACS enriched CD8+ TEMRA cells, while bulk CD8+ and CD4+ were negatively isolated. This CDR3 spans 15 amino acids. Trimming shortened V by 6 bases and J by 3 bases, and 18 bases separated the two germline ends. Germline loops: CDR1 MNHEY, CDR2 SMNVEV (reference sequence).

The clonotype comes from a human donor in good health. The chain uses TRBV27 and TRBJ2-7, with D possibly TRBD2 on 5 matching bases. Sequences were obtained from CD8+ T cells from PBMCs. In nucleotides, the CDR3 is TGTGCCAGCAGCTTGACGGCGGAGGCTTTCTACGAGCAGTACGTC. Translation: CASSLTAEAFYEQYV.